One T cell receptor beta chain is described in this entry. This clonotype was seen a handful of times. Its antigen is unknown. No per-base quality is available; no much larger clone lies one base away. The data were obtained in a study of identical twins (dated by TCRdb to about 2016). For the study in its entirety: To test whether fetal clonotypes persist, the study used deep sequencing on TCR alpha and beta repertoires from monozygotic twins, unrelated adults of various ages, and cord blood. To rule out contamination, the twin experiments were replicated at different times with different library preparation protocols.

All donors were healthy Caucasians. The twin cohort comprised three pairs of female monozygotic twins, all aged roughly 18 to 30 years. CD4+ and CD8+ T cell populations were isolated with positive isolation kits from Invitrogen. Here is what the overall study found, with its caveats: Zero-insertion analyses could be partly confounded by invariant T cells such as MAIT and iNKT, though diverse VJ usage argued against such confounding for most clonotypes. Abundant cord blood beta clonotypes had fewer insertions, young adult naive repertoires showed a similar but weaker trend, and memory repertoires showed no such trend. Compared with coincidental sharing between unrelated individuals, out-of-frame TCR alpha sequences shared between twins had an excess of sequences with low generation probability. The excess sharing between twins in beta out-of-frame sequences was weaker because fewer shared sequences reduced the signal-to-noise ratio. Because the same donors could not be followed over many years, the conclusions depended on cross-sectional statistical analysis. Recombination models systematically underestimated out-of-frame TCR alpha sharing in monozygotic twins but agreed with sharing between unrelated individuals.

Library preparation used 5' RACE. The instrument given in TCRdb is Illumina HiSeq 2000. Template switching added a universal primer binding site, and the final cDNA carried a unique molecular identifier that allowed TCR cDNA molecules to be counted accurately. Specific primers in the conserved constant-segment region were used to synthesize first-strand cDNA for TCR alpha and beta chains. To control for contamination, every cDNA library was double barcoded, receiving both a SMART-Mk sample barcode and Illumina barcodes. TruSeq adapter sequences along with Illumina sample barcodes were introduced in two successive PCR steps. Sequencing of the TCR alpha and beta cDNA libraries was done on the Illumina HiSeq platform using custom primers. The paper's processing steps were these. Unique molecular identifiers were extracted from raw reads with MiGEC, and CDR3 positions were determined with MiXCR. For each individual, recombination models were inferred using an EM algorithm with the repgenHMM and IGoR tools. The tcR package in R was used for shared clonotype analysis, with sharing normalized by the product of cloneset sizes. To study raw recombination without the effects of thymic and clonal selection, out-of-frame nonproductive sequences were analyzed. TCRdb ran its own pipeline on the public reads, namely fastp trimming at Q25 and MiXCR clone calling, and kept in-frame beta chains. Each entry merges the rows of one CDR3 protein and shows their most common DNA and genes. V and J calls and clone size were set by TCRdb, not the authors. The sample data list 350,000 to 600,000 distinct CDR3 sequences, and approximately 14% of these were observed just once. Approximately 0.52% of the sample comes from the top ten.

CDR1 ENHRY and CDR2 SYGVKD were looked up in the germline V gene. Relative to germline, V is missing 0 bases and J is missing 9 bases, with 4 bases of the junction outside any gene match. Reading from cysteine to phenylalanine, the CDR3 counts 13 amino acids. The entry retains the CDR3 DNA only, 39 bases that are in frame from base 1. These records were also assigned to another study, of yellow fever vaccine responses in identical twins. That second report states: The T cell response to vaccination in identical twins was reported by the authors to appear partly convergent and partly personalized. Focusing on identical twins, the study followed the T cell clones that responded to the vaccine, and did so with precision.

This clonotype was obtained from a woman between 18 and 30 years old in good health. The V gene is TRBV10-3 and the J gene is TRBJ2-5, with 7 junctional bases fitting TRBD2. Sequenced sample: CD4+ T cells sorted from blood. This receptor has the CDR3 CAISESGGSPQYF. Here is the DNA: TGTGCCATCAGTGAGTCTGGCGGGAGTCCCCAGTACTTC.